This T cell receptor (beta chain) was found in a study of radiotherapy plus CTLA-4 blockade in lung cancer (dated by TCRdb to the late 2010s). About the study as a whole: Objective responses were observed in around 20% of enrolled patients, and disease control was achieved in about 32%.

Focal radiation therapy combined with CTLA-4 blockade (ipilimumab) was tested in patients with chemo-refractory metastatic non-small-cell lung cancer. This clone has just a few counts. Its antigen is currently not known. Qualities for individual bases were not recorded, and no much larger clone is one base off. Looking up the germline V gene yields CDR1 MNHEY and CDR2 SVGAGI. From its cysteine to its phenylalanine, the CDR3 spans 15 amino acids. The DNA shown is the 45-base CDR3, in frame from base 1. V is cut by 2 bases and J by 1 base, and the space between the germline ends is 11 bases. Library method: the immunoSEQ multiplex PCR assay. Sourced from immuneACCESS, this table was stored by TCRdb with only in-frame sequences that have V and J called. A share of the clones is absent; for the studies checked, an unresolved V gene accounts for under half, and the remainder has no known explanation. In this sample the table shows some 110,000 clones, about four fifths of which occur a single time. 4% to 6% of the sample is taken by the ten largest.

The research as a whole found: After treatment with radiotherapy and ipilimumab, TCR clones that originated in tumors expanded in peripheral blood. Early dynamic changes in blood T cell clones, together with increased serum interferon-beta after radiation, were reported as the strongest predictors of response.

This specimen was peripheral blood, taken from a patient treated with radiotherapy plus ipilimumab. This chain joins TRBV6-5 to TRBJ2-5, with the D gene not clear enough to name. The TCR sequence derives from a human donor with non-small cell lung cancer who had a partial response to radiotherapy plus ipilimumab. The encoded CDR3 is CASSYRLHIQETQYF. The nucleotides are TGTGCCAGCAGTTACCGACTGCACATCCAAGAGACCCAGTACTTC.